This T cell receptor beta chain was captured in a study of blood T cells in healthy people across ages. Comments on this clonotype: Its antigen is undetermined.

Overall study findings and caveats: With unsorted PBMCs, a conclusive comparison of naive versus antigen-experienced cells was not possible.

Primed by a sample-barcoded 5' primer and a J-beta primer mix, a second PCR proceeded for 7 to 11 cycles. TCRdb re-derived calls from the 5' RACE reads in MiXCR, one entry per CDR3 protein. The sample yields roughly 1,000,000 distinct CDR3 sequences, 25% seen once. Drawn from each donor were ten milliliters of peripheral blood. This sample also appeared in a second study, on T cells of mothers and their children. From that paper: Among related mother-child pairs, overlap was slightly higher than in unrelated pairs, though not significantly.

Source material: blood. The clonotype was recovered from a girl aged 2-10 years in good health.

The CDR3 spells CASSSSGVRGYTF. The CDR3 nucleotides are TGTGCCAGCAGTTCCTCAGGGGTGAGGGGCTACACCTTC. The V call is TRBV6-5, the J call TRBJ1-2; D possibly corresponds to TRBD1 (6 bases). The CDR3 has 13 residues. The ends were cut back, 4 bases at V and 8 bases at J, with 14 bases in the middle. Per germline, CDR1 MNHEY and CDR2 SVGAGI.